A selection of T cell receptor beta chains follows, all from one sample in a study of blood T cells in healthy people across ages. Each CDR3 protein is one row after TCRdb ran MiXCR on the 5' RACE reads. The data contain approximately 690,000 distinct CDR3 sequences, about 54% of them singletons. Sequencing was carried out using blood. Every receptor here comes from a man aged 55 to 70 in good health. The CDR3 runs from the conserved cysteine through the conserved F or W. Fields, in order: CDR3 protein, V gene, clone size, D gene, J gene. A D gene is named only where the DNA matches it firmly. Clone size is given for some rows only: seen once, a few or many times, or a class if the clone is expanded.

CASSFGPDVDYEQYF TRBV6-1 many . TRBJ2-7
CSANTGHGVGELFF TRBV20-1 . . TRBJ2-2
CASSLQEAGGTYEQYF TRBV5-6 . TRBD2 TRBJ2-7
CASSRSRISTEAFF TRBV7-8 . . TRBJ1-1
CATSRNDRTGQYF TRBV15 . . TRBJ2-7
CASSLGSFTGELFF TRBV28 few . TRBJ2-2
CAISGRGQGFSGELFF TRBV10-3 few TRBD1 TRBJ2-2
CASSFASGAPQYF TRBV12-3/TRBV12-4 . TRBD2 TRBJ2-7
CASSQLSSGVQETQYF TRBV3-1 few TRBD2 TRBJ2-5
CASSQSLAGANEQFF TRBV4-1 . TRBD2 TRBJ2-1
CASSVGALGPRETQYF TRBV9 . . TRBJ2-5
CAISKGQGTYGYTF TRBV10-3 . TRBD1 TRBJ1-2
CASSQTTATGVYNEQFF TRBV4-1 . TRBD1 TRBJ2-1
CASTRDREDGYTF TRBV14 . TRBD1 TRBJ1-2
CASSVSGREAFF TRBV7-9 . . TRBJ1-1
CASSQRQGVSHGYTF TRBV4-1 few TRBD1 TRBJ1-2
CASSEGLAEDEQYF TRBV12-3/TRBV12-4 few TRBD2 TRBJ2-7
CASSFGGDSNYGYTF TRBV12-3/TRBV12-4 once . TRBJ1-2
CASSLGPGLATTGTQYF TRBV7-2 . TRBD2 TRBJ2-3
CASRAGGLGTQYF TRBV11-2 . TRBD2 TRBJ2-5
CASSSRGQGNLRGVPFF TRBV6-5 . TRBD1 TRBJ2-1
CSARGPANQPQHF TRBV20-1 few . TRBJ1-5
CASSLFMGAHSGANVLTF TRBV5-5 once . TRBJ2-6
CASSRDTTGATNEKLFF TRBV4-1 few TRBD1 TRBJ1-4
CASSNGRVGTEAFF TRBV10-1 few . TRBJ1-1
CASRQGGSGYTF TRBV25-1 . TRBD1 TRBJ1-2
CSALHDSSTDTQYF TRBV20-1 few . TRBJ2-3
CASSGDPTDTQYF TRBV28 . . TRBJ2-3
CASSLETRYEQYF TRBV7-9 . . TRBJ2-7
CASSWGAAEQYF TRBV7-9 . . TRBJ2-5
CASSLAVSDLRSTDTQYF TRBV7-9 . . TRBJ2-3